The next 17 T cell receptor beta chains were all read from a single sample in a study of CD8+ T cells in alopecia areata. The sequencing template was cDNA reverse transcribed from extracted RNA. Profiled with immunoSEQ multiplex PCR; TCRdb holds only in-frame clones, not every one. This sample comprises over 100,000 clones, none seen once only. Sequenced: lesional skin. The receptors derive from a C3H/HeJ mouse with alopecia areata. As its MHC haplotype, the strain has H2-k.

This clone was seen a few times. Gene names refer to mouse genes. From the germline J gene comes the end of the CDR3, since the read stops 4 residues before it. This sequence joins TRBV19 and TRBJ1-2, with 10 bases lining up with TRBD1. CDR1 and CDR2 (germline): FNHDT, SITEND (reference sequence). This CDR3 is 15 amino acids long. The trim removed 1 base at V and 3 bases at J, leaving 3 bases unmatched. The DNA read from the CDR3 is TGTGCCAGCAGTATAAGGACAGGGGGGGACTCC. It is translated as CASSIRTGGDS. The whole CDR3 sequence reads CASSIRTGGDSDYTF.

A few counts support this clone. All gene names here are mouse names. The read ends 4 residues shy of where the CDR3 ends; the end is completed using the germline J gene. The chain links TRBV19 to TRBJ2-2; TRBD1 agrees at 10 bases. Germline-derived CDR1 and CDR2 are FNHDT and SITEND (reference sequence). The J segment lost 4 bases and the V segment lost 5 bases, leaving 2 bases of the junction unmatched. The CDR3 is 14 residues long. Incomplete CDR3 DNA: TGTGCCAGCAGCCGGACAGGGGGCACCGGG. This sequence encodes CASSRTGGTG. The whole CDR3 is CASSRTGGTGQLYF.

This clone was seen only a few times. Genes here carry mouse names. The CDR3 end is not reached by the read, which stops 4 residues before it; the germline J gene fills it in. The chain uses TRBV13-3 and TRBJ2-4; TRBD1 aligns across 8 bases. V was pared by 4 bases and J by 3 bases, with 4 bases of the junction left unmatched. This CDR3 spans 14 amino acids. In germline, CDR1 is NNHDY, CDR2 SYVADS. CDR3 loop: CASSYRDRQNTLYF. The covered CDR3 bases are TGTGCCAGCAGTTACCGGGACAGGCAAAAC.

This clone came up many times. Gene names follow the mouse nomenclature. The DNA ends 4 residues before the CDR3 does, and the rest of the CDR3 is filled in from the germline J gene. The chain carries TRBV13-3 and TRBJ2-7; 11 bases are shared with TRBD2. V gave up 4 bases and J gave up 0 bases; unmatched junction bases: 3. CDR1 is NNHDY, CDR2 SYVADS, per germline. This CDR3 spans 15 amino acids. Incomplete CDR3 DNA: TGTGCCAGCAGTCGGGACTGGGGGCTCTCCTAT. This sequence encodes CASSRDWGLSY. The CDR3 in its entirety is CASSRDWGLSYEQYF.

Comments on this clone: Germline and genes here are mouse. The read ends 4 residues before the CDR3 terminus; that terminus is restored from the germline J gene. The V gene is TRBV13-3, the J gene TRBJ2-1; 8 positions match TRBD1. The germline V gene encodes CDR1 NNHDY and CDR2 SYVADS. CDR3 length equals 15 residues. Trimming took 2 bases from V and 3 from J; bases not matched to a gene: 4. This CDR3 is CASSDRGPGYAEQFF. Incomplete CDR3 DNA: TGTGCCAGCAGTGACAGGGGGCCGGGCTATGCT.

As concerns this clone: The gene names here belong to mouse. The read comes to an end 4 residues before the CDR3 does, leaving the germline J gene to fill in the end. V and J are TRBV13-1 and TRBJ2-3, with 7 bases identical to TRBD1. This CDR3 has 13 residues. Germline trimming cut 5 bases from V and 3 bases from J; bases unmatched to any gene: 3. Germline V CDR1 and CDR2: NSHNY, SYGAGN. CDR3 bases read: TGTGCCAGCAGGACAGGGACGGCAGAA. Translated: CASRTGTAE. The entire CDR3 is CASRTGTAETLYF.

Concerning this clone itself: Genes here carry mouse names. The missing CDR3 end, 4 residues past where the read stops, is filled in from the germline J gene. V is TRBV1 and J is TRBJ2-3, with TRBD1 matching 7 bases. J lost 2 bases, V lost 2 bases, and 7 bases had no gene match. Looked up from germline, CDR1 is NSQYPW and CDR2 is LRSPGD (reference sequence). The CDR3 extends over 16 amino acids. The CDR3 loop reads CTCSATGTVVAETLYF. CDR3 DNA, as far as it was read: TGCACCTGCAGTGCAACCGGGACAGTAGTTGCAGAA.

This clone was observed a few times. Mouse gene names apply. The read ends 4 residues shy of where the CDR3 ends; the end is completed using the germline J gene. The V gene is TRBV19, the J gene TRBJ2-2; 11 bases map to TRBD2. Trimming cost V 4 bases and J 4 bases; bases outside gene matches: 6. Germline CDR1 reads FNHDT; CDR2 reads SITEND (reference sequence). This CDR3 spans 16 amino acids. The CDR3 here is CASSWDWGTSTGQLYF. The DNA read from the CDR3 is TGTGCCAGCAGTTGGGACTGGGGGACAAGCACCGGG.

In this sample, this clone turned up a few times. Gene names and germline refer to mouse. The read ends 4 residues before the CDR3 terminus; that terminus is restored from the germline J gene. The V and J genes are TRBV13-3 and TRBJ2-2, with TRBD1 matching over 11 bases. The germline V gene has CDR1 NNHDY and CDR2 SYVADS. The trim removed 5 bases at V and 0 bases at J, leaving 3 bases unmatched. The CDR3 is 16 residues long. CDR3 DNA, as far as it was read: TGTGCCAGCAGCGGACAGGGGGCCTCAAACACCGGG. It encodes CASSGQGASNTG. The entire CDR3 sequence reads CASSGQGASNTGQLYF.

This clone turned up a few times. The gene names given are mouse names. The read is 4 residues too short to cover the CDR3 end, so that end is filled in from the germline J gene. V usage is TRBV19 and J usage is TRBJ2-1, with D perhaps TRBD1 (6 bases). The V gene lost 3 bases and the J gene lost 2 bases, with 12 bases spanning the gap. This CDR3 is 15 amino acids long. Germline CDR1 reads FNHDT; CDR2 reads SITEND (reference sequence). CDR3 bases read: TGTGCCAGCAGTAACAGGGAGAGAGACTATGCT. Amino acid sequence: CASSNRERDYA. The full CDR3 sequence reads CASSNRERDYAEQFF. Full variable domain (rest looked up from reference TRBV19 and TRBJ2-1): GGIITQTPKFLIGQEGQKLTLKCQQNFNHDTMYWYRQDSGKGLRLIYYSITENDLQKGDLSEGYDASREKKSSFSLTVTSAQKNEMAVFLCASSNRERDYAEQFFGPGTRLTVL.

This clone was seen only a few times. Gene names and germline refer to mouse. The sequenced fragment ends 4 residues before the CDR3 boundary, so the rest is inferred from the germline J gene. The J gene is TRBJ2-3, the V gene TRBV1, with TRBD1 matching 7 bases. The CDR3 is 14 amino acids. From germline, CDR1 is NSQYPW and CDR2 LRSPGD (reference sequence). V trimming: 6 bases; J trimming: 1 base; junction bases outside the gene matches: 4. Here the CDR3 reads CTCSPDRGAETLYF. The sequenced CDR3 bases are TGCACCTGCAGCCCTGACAGGGGTGCAGAA.

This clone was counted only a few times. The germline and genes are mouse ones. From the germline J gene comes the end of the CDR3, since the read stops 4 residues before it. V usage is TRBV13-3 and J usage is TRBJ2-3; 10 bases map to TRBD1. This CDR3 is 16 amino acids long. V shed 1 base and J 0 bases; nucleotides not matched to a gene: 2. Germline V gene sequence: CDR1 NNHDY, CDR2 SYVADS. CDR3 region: CASSDQTGGSAETLYF. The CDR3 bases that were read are TGTGCCAGCAGTGATCAGACAGGGGGCAGTGCAGAA.

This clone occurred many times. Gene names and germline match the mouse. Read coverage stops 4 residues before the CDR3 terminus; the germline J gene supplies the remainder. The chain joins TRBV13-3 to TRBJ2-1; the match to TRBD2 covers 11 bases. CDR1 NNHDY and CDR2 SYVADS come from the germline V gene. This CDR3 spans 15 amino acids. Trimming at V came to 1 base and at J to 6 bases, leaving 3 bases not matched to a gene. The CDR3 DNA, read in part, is TGTGCCAGCAGTGATAAACTGGGGGGGCCTGCT. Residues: CASSDKLGGPA. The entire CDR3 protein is CASSDKLGGPAEQFF.

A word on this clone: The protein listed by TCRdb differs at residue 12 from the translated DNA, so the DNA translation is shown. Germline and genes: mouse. Here the CDR3 reads CASGDARGTGRGLYF. The sequenced part of the CDR3 DNA is TGTGCCAGCGGTGATGCAAGAGGGACAGGGAGAGGC. This rearrangement joins TRBV13-2 to TRBJ1-6; 9 bases map to TRBD1. The read finishes 3 residues shy of the CDR3 end, and the germline J gene is used to complete it. TRBJ1-6 is sorted into the ORF group, with uncertain function. The CDR3 has 15 residues. The germline V gene encodes CDR1 NNHNN and CDR2 SYGAGS (reference sequence).

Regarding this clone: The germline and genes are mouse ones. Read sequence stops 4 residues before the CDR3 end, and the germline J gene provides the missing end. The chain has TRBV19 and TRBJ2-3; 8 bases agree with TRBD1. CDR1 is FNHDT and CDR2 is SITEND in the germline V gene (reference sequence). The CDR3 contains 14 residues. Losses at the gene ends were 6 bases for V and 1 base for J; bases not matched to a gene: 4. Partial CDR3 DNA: TGTGCCAGCACCGTGGACAGGGGTGCAGAA. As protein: CASTVDRGAE. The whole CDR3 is CASTVDRGAETLYF.

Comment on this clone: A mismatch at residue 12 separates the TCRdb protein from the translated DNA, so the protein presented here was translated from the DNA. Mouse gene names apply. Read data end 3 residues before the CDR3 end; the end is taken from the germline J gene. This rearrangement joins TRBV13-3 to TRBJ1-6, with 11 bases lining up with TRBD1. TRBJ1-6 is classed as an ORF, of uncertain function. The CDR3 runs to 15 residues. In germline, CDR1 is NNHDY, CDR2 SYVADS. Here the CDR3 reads CASSWTGGWTSPLYF. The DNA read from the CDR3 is TGTGCCAGCAGTTGGACAGGGGGCTGGACCTCCCCC.

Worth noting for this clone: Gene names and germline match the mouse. Partial CDR3 DNA: TGTGCCAGCAGTTCCCGACTGGGGGGGAGGGCT. Protein product: CASSSRLGGRA. The complete CDR3 protein is CASSSRLGGRAEQFF. The chain uses TRBV13-1 and TRBJ2-1, with 11 bases matching TRBD2. The CDR3 end falls 4 residues outside the read, so it is completed with the germline J gene. Germline V gene data show CDR1 as NSHNY and CDR2 as SYGAGN. CDR3 length: 15 residues.